What follows are 6 T cell receptor beta chains derived from one specimen sequenced in a study of HIV-infected patients and healthy controls. No cell fractionation was done, so the repertoire covers all unsorted peripheral blood T cells. Alpha and beta constant-region primers primed reverse transcription of around 550 ng RNA. Using multiplexing indices, alpha and beta chain libraries were generated apart by chain-specific third strand synthesis. Using its own MiXCR run on the 5' RACE reads, TCRdb lists one record per CDR3 protein. The table records 9,000 to 13,000 distinct CDR3 sequences, around 4.9% of them present only once. This sample comprised blood, obtained before antiretroviral therapy. The receptors were gathered from an adult with HIV infection.

The sample holds many counts of this clonotype. This rearrangement joins TRBV7-8 to TRBJ2-1, with unresolved D. The CDR3 spans 13 residues. V lost 2 bases, J lost 5 bases, and 7 bases lay in between. Germline-derived CDR1 and CDR2 are SGHVS and FQNEAQ. In DNA form, the CDR3 reads TGTGCCAGCAGCTTACAGGCGCACAATGAGCAGTTCTTC. Its translation is CASSLQAHNEQFF. Based on the CDR3 plus reference TRBV7-8 and TRBJ2-1, the full variable domain is GAGVSQSPRYKVAKRGQDVALRCDPISGHVSLFWYQQALGQGPEFLTYFQNEAQLDKSGLPSDRFFAERPEGSVSTLKIQRTQQEDSAVYLCASSLQAHNEQFFGPGTRLTVL.

This clonotype has a count of ten or more. The V call is TRBV20-1, the J call TRBJ2-7; 11 positions agree with TRBD1. Losses at the gene ends were 3 bases for V and 5 bases for J; bases not matched to a gene: 6. CDR3 length: 14 residues. Germline CDR1 is DFQATT and CDR2 is SNEGSKA (reference sequence). The CDR3: CSARGQGGMNEQYF. The CDR3 nucleotides read TGCAGTGCTAGGGGACAGGGGGGTATGAACGAGCAGTACTTC.

This clonotype was counted many times. The V gene is TRBV20-1, the J gene TRBJ2-1, with D perhaps matching TRBD1 (6 bases). There are 15 residues in the CDR3. Deletions cut 4 bases from V and 5 bases from J, with 18 bases between. Per the germline V gene, CDR1 is DFQATT and CDR2 is SNEGSKA (reference sequence). In DNA form, the CDR3 reads TGCAGTGCTACTGACCCCAGGGGCGCTGACAATGAGCAGTTCTTC. It codes for CSATDPRGADNEQFF.

This clonotype was seen at least ten times. V usage is TRBV5-6 and J usage is TRBJ1-1; D remains unclear. The CDR3 is made up of 16 amino acids. The germline V and J ends were trimmed by 1 base and 0 bases, with 13 bases remaining between them. Germline CDR1 SGHDT, CDR2 YYEEEE. The CDR3 bases are TGTGCCAGCAGCTTGTGGGAAATCAAGATGAACACTGAAGCTTTCTTT. Its translation is CASSLWEIKMNTEAFF.

The chain combines TRBV7-9 with TRBJ2-5; D might be TRBD1 (6 bases). Trimming cost V 7 bases and J 5 bases, with 14 bases left between them. The length of the CDR3 is 13 residues. Germline CDR1 is SEHNR and CDR2 is FQNEAQ (reference sequence). CDR3 protein: CASTSGAGETQYF. The CDR3 region has the DNA TGTGCCAGCACCTCAGGGGCCGGGGAGACCCAGTACTTC. Full variable domain (outside the CDR3, taken from reference TRBV7-9 and TRBJ2-5): DTGVSQNPRHKITKRGQNVTFRCDPISEHNRLYWYRQTLGQGPEFLTYFQNEAQLEKSRLLSDRFSAERPKGSFSTLEIQRTEQGDSAMYLCASTSGAGETQYFGPGTRLLVL.

This clonotype occurred many times. The chain couples TRBV6-6 to TRBJ1-1, with unresolved D. The germline V and J ends were trimmed by 4 bases and 0 bases, with 6 bases remaining between them. This CDR3 is built from 13 residues. Germline lookup yields CDR1 MNHNY and CDR2 SVGAGI (reference sequence). CDR3 DNA sequence: TGTGCCAGCAGTTCCCATTTGAACACTGAAGCTTTCTTT. It is translated as CASSSHLNTEAFF.